This record looks at one TCR beta chain sequence and its context. The sample comes from a study of cytomegalovirus exposure and HLA in healthy donors. PCR amplification relied on 60 Vbeta primers (plus 13 Jbeta primers). This table comes from immunoSEQ multiplex PCR, and its TCRdb copy is limited to in-frame clones, with some not included. The repertoire shows 75,000 to 80,000 clones; the top ten hold less than 5%. This sequence was found in a man younger than 30 in good health and CMV-seropositive. Sequencing was carried out using PBMCs.

The DNA for the CDR3 is TGTGCCAGCAGTTTTTTCGACAGGGTCTCTGGAAACACCATATATTTT. Amino acid sequence: CASSFFDRVSGNTIYF. The chain joins TRBV28 to TRBJ1-3; 7 bases are shared with TRBD1. The CDR3 loop spans 16 amino acids. The V gene's germline CDR1 is MDHEN and CDR2 SYDVKM. After removal of 3 bases from V and 0 bases from J, the junction contained 5 bases not matched to a gene.